Sequencing of this T cell receptor (delta chain) was carried out in a study of gamma-delta T cells after stem cell transplantation. TCRdb re-processed the RT-PCR reads using CATT. The sample carries fewer than 2,000 delta-chain clones, roughly 1.7% recorded once. This CDR3 region has 19 residues. The germline V gene encodes CDR1 TSWWSYY and CDR2 QGS. V trimming: 0 bases; J trimming: 0 bases; junction bases outside the gene matches: 12. The chain is built from TRDV1 and TRDJ1; 8 bases map to TRDD3. This clonotype was sampled from a human donor. It is not recorded whose cells these are; they may come from a transplant donor. The sample comprised gamma-delta T cells. DNA for the CDR3: TGTGCTCTTGGGGAACTACTCCCCTTACTGGGGGCCTACACCGATAAACTCATCTTT. It codes for CALGELLPLLGAYTDKLIF.